This T cell receptor beta chain originates from a study of blood T cell repertoires in COVID-19. About the research overall: COVID-19 samples, acute and convalescent, were from the United States, Italy and Spain. T cells, B-cell-depleted T cells, or PBMCs provided the cDNA or gDNA that served as material.

In the authors' workflow: Reference gene primer amplification gave estimated nucleated cell counts. Repertoires were generated with immunoSEQ multiplex PCR, while TCRdb's copy carries only in-frame clones and drops some. For V, J and clone size, that table is used; D and trimming come from the DNA. The table lists some 500,000 clones, about 89% of them singletons, with under 8.5% in the top ten. Seattle-derived patients entered the study during active infection and were followed longitudinally. Germline loops: CDR1 KGHDR, CDR2 SFDVKD. V gave up 9 bases and J gave up 0 bases, with 10 bases separating them. The CDR3 totals 14 residues.

This clonotype was obtained from a woman in her forties or fifties with COVID-19, enrolled during active disease. This chain uses TRBV24-1 with TRBJ2-2; weak D call: TRBD1 (6 bases). Sample: peripheral blood. The CDR3 coding sequence is TGTGCCACCGCGAGGGGGTCGAACACCGGGGAGCTGTTTTTT. It specifies CATARGSNTGELFF.